These T cell receptor beta chains were read from a single sample in a study of T cells in Graves' hyperthyroidism and ophthalmopathy. Each CDR3 protein gets one entry after TCRdb re-called the multiplex PCR reads with MiXCR. Of 300,000 to 400,000 distinct CDR3 sequences in the sample, roughly 20% are singletons; the top ten hold 40%. What was sequenced was blood. These receptors came from a man aged 18 to 29 with Graves' ophthalmopathy. Each CDR3 is given with its conserved first and last residue. Fields, in order: J gene, clone size, D gene, V gene, CDR3 protein, CDR3 DNA. D genes are given only for firm matches. Not every row has a clone size; where given, it reads once, few, many or a size class.

>TRBJ1-2|-|-|TRBV20-1
CSAVRVGDYGYTF
TGCAGTGCTGTCAGGGTGGGGGACTATGGCTACACCTTC
>TRBJ2-3|few|TRBD1|TRBV19
CASSITDRAADTQYF
TGTGCCAGTAGTATAACGGACAGGGCGGCGGATACGCAGTATTTT
>TRBJ2-1|-|-|TRBV24-1
CATGGLSYNEQFF
TGTGCCACGGGGGGCTTAAGTTACAATGAGCAGTTCTTC
>TRBJ2-5|many|-|TRBV18
CASSPLGQQETQYF
TGTGCCAGCTCACCACTAGGGCAGCAAGAGACCCAGTACTTC
>TRBJ2-5|few|TRBD1|TRBV24-1
CATSDSGLTGSGETQYF
TGTGCCACCAGTGATTCAGGCCTGACAGGGTCGGGAGAGACCCAGTACTTC
>TRBJ2-7|many|-|TRBV11-2
CASSLGDQPQYF
TGTGCCAGCAGCTTAGGGGACCAGCCGCAGTACTTC
>TRBJ2-3|many|TRBD2|TRBV5-1
CASSSLAAKDTQYF
TGCGCCAGCAGCTCACTAGCGGCCAAGGATACGCAGTATTTT
>TRBJ2-2|-|-|TRBV3-1
CASSQARDGELFF
TGCGCCAGCAGCCAAGCCAGGGACGGGGAGCTGTTTTTT
>TRBJ2-7|many|-|TRBV7-9
CASSSQGLSYEQYF
TGTGCCAGCAGCTCGCAGGGACTCTCCTACGAGCAGTACTTC
>TRBJ2-2|-|TRBD1|TRBV9
CASSEQGAGGTGELFF
TGTGCCAGCAGCGAACAGGGGGCCGGGGGGACCGGGGAGCTGTTTTTT
>TRBJ1-1|many|-|TRBV3-1
CASSPRGYEAFF
TGTGCCAGCAGCCCCCGGGGCTATGAAGCTTTCTTT
>TRBJ2-1|once|TRBD2|TRBV2
CASSVGGRFNEQFF
TGTGCCAGCAGTGTTGGCGGGAGGTTCAATGAGCAGTTCTTC
>TRBJ1-1|many|TRBD1|TRBV7-2
CASSLAGTGRTEAFF
TGTGCCAGCAGCTTAGCCGGGACAGGGCGGACTGAAGCTTTCTTT
>TRBJ2-1|many|-|TRBV7-9
CASSLTQGPYNEQFF
TGTGCCAGCAGCTTAACCCAGGGTCCCTACAATGAGCAGTTCTTC
>TRBJ2-3|many|TRBD2|TRBV3-1
CASSLTQRGSTDTQYF
TGTGCCAGCAGCCTCACCCAGCGGGGGAGCACAGATACGCAGTATTTT
>TRBJ1-5|many|-|TRBV20-1
CSAAGGGGNQPQHF
TGCAGTGCTGCGGGGGGGGGAGGGAATCAGCCCCAGCATTTT
>TRBJ1-1|-|-|TRBV14
CASSQPNGGRGEAFF
TGTGCCAGCAGCCAGCCCAATGGGGGTAGGGGTGAAGCTTTCTTT
>TRBJ1-1|many|-|TRBV20-1
CSAFDRTTEAFF
TGCAGTGCTTTCGACAGAACCACTGAAGCTTTCTTT
>TRBJ2-1|-|TRBD2|TRBV7-6
CASSLGSGREFYNEQFF
TGTGCCAGCAGCCTGGGATCAGGGAGGGAATTCTACAATGAGCAGTTCTTC
>TRBJ2-7|few|-|TRBV6-1
CASSDGRWEQYF
TGTGCCAGCAGTGACGGCCGTTGGGAGCAGTACTTC
>TRBJ2-5|many|-|TRBV7-9
CASSLEAGIRETQYF
TGTGCCAGCAGCTTAGAGGCAGGGATTAGGGAGACCCAGTACTTC
>TRBJ2-1|-|TRBD2|TRBV5-1
CASSFLAGGTPEQFF
TGCGCCAGCAGCTTTTTAGCGGGAGGGACACCTGAGCAGTTCTTC
>TRBJ1-5|-|-|TRBV20-1
CSASGDQPQHF
TGCAGTGCTAGTGGTGATCAGCCCCAGCATTTT
>TRBJ2-7|-|TRBD1|TRBV7-6
CDKRLGQCSYEQYF
TGTGACAAGCGACTGGGACAGTGCTCCTACGAGCAGTACTTC
>TRBJ2-1|once|-|TRBV7-8
CASSPSSGSYNEQFF
TGTGCCAGCAGCCCCTCAAGCGGAAGCTACAATGAGCAGTTCTTC
>TRBJ2-1|-|TRBD2|TRBV25-1
CASRPLTSGGFSYNEQFF
TGTGCCAGCAGACCCTTAACTAGCGGGGGTTTCTCCTACAATGAGCAGTTCTTC
>TRBJ1-1|-|-|TRBV5-1
CASRESGGGNTEAFF
TGCGCCAGCAGGGAGAGCGGGGGCGGGAACACTGAAGCTTTCTTT
>TRBJ2-2|few|-|TRBV19
CASSIDAQSTGELFF
TGTGCCAGTAGTATAGATGCGCAGTCCACCGGGGAGCTGTTTTTT
>TRBJ1-1|many|-|TRBV7-6
CASSGMDGIWNTEAFF
TGTGCCAGCAGTGGGATGGACGGAATCTGGAACACTGAAGCTTTCTTT
>TRBJ2-5|few|TRBD1|TRBV5-1
CASSWGQGGEETQYF
TGCGCCAGCAGCTGGGGACAGGGGGGGGAAGAGACCCAGTACTTC
>TRBJ1-5|-|-|TRBV19
CASSIDGNGDYSNQPQHF
TGTGCCAGTAGTATAGACGGGAACGGAGACTATAGCAATCAGCCCCAGCATTTT
>TRBJ2-5|-|TRBD2|TRBV10-3
CAISESTVAGGPRETQYF
TGTGCCATCAGTGAGTCGACGGTAGCGGGGGGTCCGCGGGAGACCCAGTACTTC